The 15 T cell receptor beta chains below were found in one sample sequenced in a study of blood T cell repertoires in COVID-19. Sequencing was performed with immunoSEQ multiplex PCR; in TCRdb, only in-frame clones are kept and a portion is missing. The sample records some 350,000 clones, over 75% being singletons. Sequencing used PBMCs or T cells enriched from blood (not recorded which). Receptors were obtained from a man aged 30 to 45 who had recovered from COVID-19.

Of note for this clone: The germline gene is not matched at one end of the junction; a read error may be the cause. The chain carries TRBV6-5 and TRBJ1-5, with D possibly matching TRBD1 (6 bases). The length of the CDR3 is 15 residues. Per the germline V gene, CDR1 is MNHEY and CDR2 is SVGAGI. The CDR3 DNA sequence: TGTGCCGGCAGGATGGACAGAATTCCCAATCAGCCCCAGCATTTT. Amino acid sequence: CAGRMDRIPNQPQHF.

The CDR3, as DNA: TGTGCCAGCAGTTTAGGGGGGTGGTATGGCTACACCTTC. The encoded protein is CASSLGGWYGYTF. This chain uses TRBV28 with TRBJ1-2; possibly TRBD1 for D (5 bases). Germline CDR1 and CDR2: MDHEN and SYDVKM. This CDR3 is built from 13 residues. Trimming cost V 2 bases and J 5 bases, with 9 bases left between them.

V usage is TRBV30 and J usage is TRBJ1-2; 8 nucleotides agree with TRBD1. The germline V gene encodes CDR1 GTSNPN and CDR2 SVGIG (reference sequence). The CDR3 contains 14 residues. The trim removed 4 bases at V and 4 bases at J, leaving 8 bases unmatched. The DNA for the CDR3 is TGTGCCTGGAACTCCGGACAGGGAGCCTATGGCTACACCTTC. It translates to CAWNSGQGAYGYTF.

This chain joins TRBV5-1 and TRBJ1-1; TRBD1 matches 7 bases. V shed 4 bases and J 2 bases; nucleotides not matched to a gene: 11. The CDR3 is made up of 16 amino acids. The germline CDR1 and CDR2 sequences are SGHRS and YFSETQ. CDR3 nucleotides: TGCGCCAGCAGCCCGGGACCGACAGGGACCAACACTGAAGCTTTCTTT. Amino acid sequence: CASSPGPTGTNTEAFF. Supplemented by reference TRBV5-1 and TRBJ1-1, the full variable domain reads KAGVTQTPRYLIKTRGQQVTLSCSPISGHRSVSWYQQTPGQGLQFLFEYFSETQRNKGNFPGRFSGRQFSNSRSEMNVSTLELGDSALYLCASSPGPTGTNTEAFFGQGTRLTVV.

V gene TRBV7-3 combines with J gene TRBJ1-1; TRBD1 is a possible D gene (5 bases). The germline CDR1 and CDR2 sequences are SGHTA and FQGTGA. The ends were cut back, 5 bases at V and 7 bases at J, with 11 bases in the middle. CDR3 size: 12 residues. For the CDR3, the DNA is TGTGCCAGCAGCCCCCCCAGGGATGAAGCTTTCTTT. This translates into CASSPPRDEAFF.

This sequence joins TRBV30 and TRBJ2-3, with a weak D call TRBD1 (6 bases). Germline V gene lookup returns CDR1 GTSNPN and CDR2 SVGIG (reference sequence). CDR3 length equals 15 residues. Trimming pared 5 bases from V and 1 base from J, leaving 16 bases between. CDR3 sequence: CAWETGAGGTDTQYF. The CDR3 bases are TGTGCCTGGGAAACTGGGGCAGGGGGCACAGATACGCAGTATTTT.

The V and J genes are TRBV2 and TRBJ2-3, with D possibly being TRBD1 (6 bases). The CDR3 is made up of 14 amino acids. The germline CDR1 and CDR2 sequences are SNHLY and FYNNEI. Trimming removed 6 bases from V and 0 bases from J, with 10 bases in between. The CDR3 DNA reads TGTGCCAGCAGGACAGGAGAGAGCACAGATACGCAGTATTTT. It translates to CASRTGESTDTQYF.

The J gene is TRBJ2-7, the V gene TRBV27; D may be TRBD2 (5 bases). Trimming removed 6 bases at V and 1 base at J, with 10 bases between. Looked up from germline, CDR1 is MNHEY and CDR2 is SMNVEV (reference sequence). This CDR3 is 13 amino acids long. The CDR3, as DNA: TGTGCCAGCAGGAGGGTAGGGTCCTACGAGCAGTACTTC. Translated, it gives CASRRVGSYEQYF.

This clone occurred a few times. This chain connects TRBV28 to TRBJ1-5; 9 bases are shared with TRBD1. The CDR3 extends over 16 amino acids. Germline V gene data show CDR1 as MDHEN and CDR2 as SYDVKM. V shed 7 bases, J shed 1 base, and the junction held 8 bases outside the gene matches. The CDR3 region is CASTPRQGGSNQPQHF. CDR3 nucleotides: TGTGCCAGCACACCCCGACAGGGGGGAAGCAATCAGCCCCAGCATTTT.

V and J are TRBV28 and TRBJ1-5, with 7 bases matching TRBD1. V dropped 3 bases and J dropped 3; count of bases not matched to a gene: 2. Per the germline V gene, CDR1 is MDHEN and CDR2 is SYDVKM. The CDR3 spans 14 residues. CDR3 bases: TGTGCCAGCAGTTTGGGACAGTACAATCAGCCCCAGCATTTT. Amino acids: CASSLGQYNQPQHF.

This chain joins TRBV28 and TRBJ2-7, with TRBD1 matching over 8 bases. There are 14 residues in the CDR3. Germline loops: CDR1 MDHEN, CDR2 SYDVKM. J was trimmed by 3 bases and V by 6 bases; bases with no gene match: 7. The CDR3 reads CASRLQGDIYEQYF. The CDR3 DNA sequence: TGTGCCAGCAGGTTACAGGGGGACATCTACGAGCAGTACTTC.

This chain links TRBV27 with TRBJ2-7; 11 bases match TRBD1. Germline CDR1 MNHEY, CDR2 SMNVEV (reference sequence). Trimming took 4 bases from V and 7 from J; bases not matched to a gene: 15. The CDR3 is made up of 17 amino acids. This CDR3 reads CASSSRAAGQGALEQYF. The CDR3 DNA reads TGTGCCAGCAGTTCTAGGGCTGCCGGACAGGGGGCGCTTGAGCAGTACTTC.

The V and J genes are TRBV5-4 and TRBJ2-1, with 14 bases identical to TRBD2. The CDR3 covers 17 residues. The germline V gene encodes CDR1 SGHNT and CDR2 YYREEE (reference sequence). V lost 1 base and J lost 7; bases outside the gene matches: 7. The CDR3, as DNA: TGTGCCAGCAGCTTGCGGAGGACTAGCGGGGGGTTTAATGAGCAGTTCTTC. It specifies CASSLRRTSGGFNEQFF.

The chain recombines TRBV29-1 with TRBJ2-7; D remains unclear. This CDR3 region has 12 residues. CDR1 and CDR2 (germline): SQVTM, ANQGSEA. The V end lost 0 bases, the J end lost 7 bases, and 10 bases lay between the germline ends. CDR3: CSVEDLTEEQYF. The CDR3 nucleotides are TGCAGCGTTGAAGATTTAACCGAGGAGCAGTACTTC.

The V call is TRBV7-2, the J call TRBJ1-3, with D uncertain. CDR1 is SGHTA and CDR2 is FQGNSA in the germline V gene. The CDR3 has 15 amino acids. Trimming pared 1 base from V and 0 bases from J, leaving 7 bases between. The CDR3 DNA sequence: TGTGCCAGCAGCTTAGGAGGATTCTCTGGAAACACCATATATTTT. This sequence encodes CASSLGGFSGNTIYF.